This TCR beta chain came from a study of blood T cell repertoires in COVID-19. Study background: Sample material is recorded as cDNA or gDNA derived from T cells, B-cell-depleted T cells, or PBMCs.

The V gene lost 4 bases and the J gene lost 4 bases, with 13 bases spanning the gap. The CDR3 runs to 14 residues. Germline values: CDR1 MGHDK, CDR2 SYGVNS. Participant ages covered roughly 18 to 90 years across around 22 US areas. Cohorts were based on clinical histories the participants reported. Method: immunoSEQ multiplex PCR; TCRdb's copy keeps in-frame clones and lacks some. The table lists approximately 200,000 clones, roughly 87% of them singletons, with around 2% in the top ten. The chain combines TRBV25-1 with TRBJ1-2; a possible D gene is TRBD1 (5 bases). The sample was PBMCs or T cells enriched from blood (not recorded which). This TCR was recovered from a woman in her 30s who had recovered from COVID-19. The CDR3 is CASSGGVSFYGYTF. The CDR3 DNA sequence: TGTGCCAGCAGTGGGGGGGTCAGCTTCTATGGCTACACCTTC.